What follows is one T cell receptor (beta chain) and its context. Its antigen is not identified. These data are taken from a study of post-analysis software for immune sequencing data. Study-level findings and limits: The study found TRBV5-6, TRBV5-1 and TRBV20-1 among five or six TRBV segments more frequent in patients than controls.

Each TCR beta cDNA library carried unique molecular identifiers. One entry per CDR3 protein results from TCRdb running MiXCR on the PCR reads. Of about 820,000 distinct CDR3 sequences in the sample, under 70% are singletons; the top ten hold 4.6%. The CDR3 runs to 17 residues. The V segment lost 0 bases and the J segment 2 bases; nucleotides outside the gene matches: 1. Sequencing was done on a sample of blood. This TCR derives from a girl aged 5 to 17 with multiple sclerosis. This chain joins TRBV12-3 or TRBV12-4 and TRBJ2-1; 13 bases fit TRBD2. The CDR3 DNA sequence: TGTGCCAGCAGTTTAGCGGGACTAGCGGGAACCTACAATGAGCAGTTCTTC. Protein: CASSLAGLAGTYNEQFF.